The T cell receptor (beta chain) described here comes from a study of OX40 agonist ivuxolimab in advanced cancers. The sample holds one count of this clone. The germline gives CDR1 MNHEY, CDR2 SMNVEV (reference sequence). Deletions cut 3 bases from V and 6 bases from J, with 8 bases between. The CDR3 spans 13 residues. Sequencing was performed with immunoSEQ multiplex PCR; in TCRdb, only in-frame clones are kept and a portion is missing. This sample has about 60,000 clones, with around 86% found just once. This receptor was taken from an adult with an advanced solid tumor such as melanoma, head and neck, liver or kidney cancer. The V and J genes are TRBV27 and TRBJ2-2, with D maybe TRBD2 (6 bases). Here the sequenced sample was CD4+ or CD8+ T cells sorted from blood, taken in a trial of the OX40 agonist ivuxolimab. CDR3 bases: TGTGCCAGCAGTTTCACTAGCTCCGGGGAGCTGTTTTTT. It specifies CASSFTSSGELFF.